The source of this TCR beta chain is a study of beta chain features in type 1 diabetes. Overall study: Sorted cells numbering roughly 98,000,000 were examined across all samples.

The CDR3 is 14 amino acids. The ends lost 6 bases at V and 2 bases at J; junction bases unmatched: 3. Germline V lookup: CDR1 SGHAT, CDR2 FQNNGV. The study reverse transcribed the entire isolated RNA, so it sequenced expressed TCRB transcripts. Sequencing used immunoSEQ multiplex PCR; TCRdb keeps in-frame clones, though not all of them. In the table there are about 350,000 clones, 15% to 20% of which are singletons. Turning to this clone: Its target is not known.

Study-wide results and limits: For type 1 diabetes patients, VDJ junctions showed fewer insertions and more deletions. Using cDNA template may skew counts toward highly expressing activated cells. HLA effects on TCRB rearrangement stayed unresolved here.

The chain joins TRBV11-2 to TRBJ2-3; 9 bases map to TRBD1. The source material was naive CD4+ T cells from blood. The sequence was obtained from a woman under 30 in good health. CDR3 amino acids: CASSRDRVTDTQYF. The CDR3 coding sequence is TGTGCCAGCAGTCGGGACAGGGTCACAGATACGCAGTATTTT.